The entry below describes one T cell receptor beta chain. What this receptor recognizes is not known. No base quality information exists; no much larger clone differs at one position. The data are from a study of CD8+CD57+ T cells in acquired aplastic anemia (dated by TCRdb to the late 2010s). Regarding the complete study: DNA extracted from sorted CD4+ and CD8+ cells had a mean of around 3 ug, with a range of about 0.2 to 30 ug. A CD8+CD57+ expansion meant a frequency higher than the mean frequency seen in healthy subjects.

Genomic DNA served as template for TCR beta VDJ combination and CDR3 sequence profiling. An Illumina HiSeq 2000 was the platform used for TCR repertoire sequencing. The authors' analysis ran thus. TRBV/TRBJ rearrangement plots, CDR3 size and DJ length profiles, and Simpson's diversity index were used to evaluate the repertoires. The most abundant DNA sequence in the deep sequencing data was taken as the immunodominant clone. CDR3 amino acid sequences were screened for sharing across subjects and were compared with published repertoires and the VDJdb database. The public reads were run again by TCRdb, first through fastp at Q25 and then through MiXCR, and only productive beta chains were kept. Entries are consolidated by CDR3 protein sequence, retaining the most common genes and DNA. These V and J calls rely on TCRdb rather than the paper's analysis. Across this sample there are under 200,000 distinct CDR3 sequences, with about 50% seen only once. The biggest ten clones account for roughly 30% of the sample.

Broad study findings and their caveats: Roughly 30 CD8+ CDR3 sequences were found to be shared between patients and controls, but these sequences appeared to be highly expressed in patients and within the immunodominant clones of the patients. Patients and healthy controls showed no significant difference in CD8+ Simpson's diversity (P=0.060).

Trimming takes 5 bases from V and 3 bases from J, and the germline ends sit 11 bases apart. Counted from cysteine to phenylalanine, this CDR3 has 13 amino acids. Of the read, only the CDR3 DNA is kept; its 39 bases are in frame from base 1. The germline V gene (reference sequence) sets CDR1 to SEHNR and CDR2 to FQNEAQ. Patients chosen for sequencing had shown expansion of CD8+CD57+ cells by flow cytometry. Severe acquired aplastic anemia was diagnosed in all patients according to International Study of Aplastic Anemia and Agranulocytosis and Camitta criteria. Patients had received no therapy at the time of blood sampling. In this study, sorted CD4+ and CD8+ T cells from the blood of healthy subjects and of severe aplastic anemia patients had their TCR repertoires deep-sequenced. In the USA, patient enrollment took place under clinicaltrials.gov protocols 00001620, 01623167, 00001397, 00071045, 00081523 and 00961064. Ficoll-Paque density gradient centrifugation was used to isolate peripheral blood mononuclear cells. Before DNA extraction, CD4+ and CD8+ T cells were sorted with FACS or magnetic beads.

Recombination connected TRBV7-9 to TRBJ2-7, with a tentative D gene TRBD1 over 5 matching bases. The receptor comes from a human donor with aplastic anemia. The sequenced sample was sorted CD4+, CD8+, or CD8+CD57+ T cells (not recorded which) from PBMCs. In nucleotide form, the sequence is TGTGCCAGCAGCCACGGACACTTCTACGAGCAGTACTTC. It translates as CASSHGHFYEQYF.